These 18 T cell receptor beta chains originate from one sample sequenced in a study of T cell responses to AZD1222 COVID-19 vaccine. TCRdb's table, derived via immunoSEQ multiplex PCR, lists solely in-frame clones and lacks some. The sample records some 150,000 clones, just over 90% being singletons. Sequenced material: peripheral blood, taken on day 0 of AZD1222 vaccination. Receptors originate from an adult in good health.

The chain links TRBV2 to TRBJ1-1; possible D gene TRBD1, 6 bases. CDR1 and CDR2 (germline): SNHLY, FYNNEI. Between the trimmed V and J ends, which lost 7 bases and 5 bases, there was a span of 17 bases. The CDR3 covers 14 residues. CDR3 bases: TGTGCCAGCACCCAGAGGGGGGCCCGGACTGAAGCTTTCTTT. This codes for CASTQRGARTEAFF.

The CDR3 sequence: CASSLEGRSNQPQHF. The CDR3 DNA reads as TGTGCCAGCAGCTTAGAAGGGCGAAGCAATCAGCCCCAGCATTTT. V gene TRBV7-9 combines with J gene TRBJ1-5, with D hard to call. V lost 1 base and J lost 1, with 8 bases in between. The CDR3 is 15 amino acids. Germline loops: CDR1 SEHNR, CDR2 FQNEAQ (reference sequence).

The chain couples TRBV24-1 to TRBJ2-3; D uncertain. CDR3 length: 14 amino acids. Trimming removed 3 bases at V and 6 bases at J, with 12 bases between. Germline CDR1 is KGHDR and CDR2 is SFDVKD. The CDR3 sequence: CATSDRSSPDTQYF. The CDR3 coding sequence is TGTGCCACCAGTGATCGATCTAGTCCTGATACGCAGTATTTT.

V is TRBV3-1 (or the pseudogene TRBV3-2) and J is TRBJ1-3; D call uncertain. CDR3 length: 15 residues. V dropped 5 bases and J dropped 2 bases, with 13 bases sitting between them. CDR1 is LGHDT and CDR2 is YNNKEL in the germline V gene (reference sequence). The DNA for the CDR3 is TGTGCCAGCAGCGGACTCAGCGGAACTGGAAACACCATATATTTT. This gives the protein CASSGLSGTGNTIYF.

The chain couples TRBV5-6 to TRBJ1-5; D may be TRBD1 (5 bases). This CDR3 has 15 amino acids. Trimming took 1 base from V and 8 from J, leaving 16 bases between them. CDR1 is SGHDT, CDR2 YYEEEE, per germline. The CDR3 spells CASSLTRGNMEPQHF. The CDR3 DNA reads TGTGCCAGCAGCTTGACTAGGGGAAATATGGAGCCCCAGCATTTT.

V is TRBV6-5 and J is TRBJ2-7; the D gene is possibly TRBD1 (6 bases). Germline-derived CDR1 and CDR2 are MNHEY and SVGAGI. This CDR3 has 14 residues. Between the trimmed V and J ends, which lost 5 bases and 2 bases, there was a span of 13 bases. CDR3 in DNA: TGTGCCAGCAGTCCCGGACAGTTAACCTACGAGCAGTACTTC. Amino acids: CASSPGQLTYEQYF.

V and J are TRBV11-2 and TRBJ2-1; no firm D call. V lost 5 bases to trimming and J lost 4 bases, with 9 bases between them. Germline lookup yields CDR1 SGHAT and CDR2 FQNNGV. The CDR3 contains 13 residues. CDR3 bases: TGTGCCAGCAGCATCGACGGTTACAATGAGCAGTTCTTC. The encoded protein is CASSIDGYNEQFF.

CDR3: CASSLADLVSGSETDTQYF. In nucleotides, the CDR3 is TGTGCCAGCAGCTTAGCGGATTTGGTGAGCGGGAGTGAAACAGATACGCAGTATTTT. V is TRBV7-4 and J is TRBJ2-3, with 8 bases identical to TRBD2. With 0 bases clipped from V and 3 bases from J, the junction kept 14 bases outside the gene matches. Germline loops: CDR1 SGHVT, CDR2 SQSDAQ. The CDR3 has 19 residues.

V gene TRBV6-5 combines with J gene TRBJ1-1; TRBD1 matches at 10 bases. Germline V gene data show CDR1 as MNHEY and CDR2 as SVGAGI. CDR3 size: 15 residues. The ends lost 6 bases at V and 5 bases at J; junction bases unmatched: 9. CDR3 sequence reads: CASRLRQGASTEAFF. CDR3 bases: TGTGCCAGCAGACTTCGACAGGGGGCATCAACTGAAGCTTTCTTT.

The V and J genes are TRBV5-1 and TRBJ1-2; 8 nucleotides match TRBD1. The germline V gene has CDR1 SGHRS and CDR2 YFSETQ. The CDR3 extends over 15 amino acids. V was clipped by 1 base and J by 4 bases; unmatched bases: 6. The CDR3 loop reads CASSLPGTGVYGYTF. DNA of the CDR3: TGCGCCAGCAGCTTGCCCGGGACAGGAGTCTATGGCTACACCTTC.

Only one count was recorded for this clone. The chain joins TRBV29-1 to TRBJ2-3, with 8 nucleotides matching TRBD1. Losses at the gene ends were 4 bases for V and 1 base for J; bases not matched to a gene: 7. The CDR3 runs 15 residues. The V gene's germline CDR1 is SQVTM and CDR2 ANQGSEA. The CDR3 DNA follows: TGCAGCGTTGCGAGAGGGACAGGAGGCACAGATACGCAGTATTTT. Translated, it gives CSVARGTGGTDTQYF.

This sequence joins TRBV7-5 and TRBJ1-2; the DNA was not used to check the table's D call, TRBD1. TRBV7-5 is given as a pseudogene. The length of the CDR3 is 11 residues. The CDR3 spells CVRSLVGAATF. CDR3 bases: TGTGTCAGAAGCTTAGTGGGGGCCGCCACCTTC.

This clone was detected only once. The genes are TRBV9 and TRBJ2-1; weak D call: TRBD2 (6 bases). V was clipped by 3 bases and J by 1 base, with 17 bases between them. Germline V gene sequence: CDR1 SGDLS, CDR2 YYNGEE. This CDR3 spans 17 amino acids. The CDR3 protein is CASSANFRDSSYNEQFF. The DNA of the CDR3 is TGTGCCAGCAGCGCTAACTTCCGGGACTCTTCCTACAATGAGCAGTTCTTC.

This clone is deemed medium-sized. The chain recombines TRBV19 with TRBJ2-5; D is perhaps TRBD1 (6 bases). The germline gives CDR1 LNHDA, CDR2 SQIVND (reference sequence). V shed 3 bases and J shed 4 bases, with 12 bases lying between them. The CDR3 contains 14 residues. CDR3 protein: CASSIQDSPETQYF. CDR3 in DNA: TGTGCCAGTAGTATTCAGGACAGTCCAGAGACCCAGTACTTC.

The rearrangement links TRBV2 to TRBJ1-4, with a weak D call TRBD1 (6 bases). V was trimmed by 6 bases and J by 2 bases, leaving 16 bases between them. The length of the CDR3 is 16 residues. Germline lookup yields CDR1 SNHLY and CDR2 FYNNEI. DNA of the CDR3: TGTGCCAGCAGGAGCACAGGGACCGTCACTAATGAAAAACTGTTTTTT. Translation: CASRSTGTVTNEKLFF.

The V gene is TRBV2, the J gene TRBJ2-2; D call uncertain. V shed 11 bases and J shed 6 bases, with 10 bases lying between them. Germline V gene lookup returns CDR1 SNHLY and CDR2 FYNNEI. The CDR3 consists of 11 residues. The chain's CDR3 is CAGYIAGELFF. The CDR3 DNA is TGTGCCGGATATATTGCCGGGGAGCTGTTTTTT.

The CDR3: CASSLVYGTEAFF. CDR3 sequence (DNA): TGTGCCAGCAGCCTCGTTTACGGCACTGAAGCTTTCTTT. The chain employs TRBV25-1 and TRBJ1-1; D call uncertain. The CDR3 runs to 13 residues. The germline V gene encodes CDR1 MGHDK and CDR2 SYGVNS. Trimming removed 6 bases from V and 4 bases from J, with 12 bases in between.

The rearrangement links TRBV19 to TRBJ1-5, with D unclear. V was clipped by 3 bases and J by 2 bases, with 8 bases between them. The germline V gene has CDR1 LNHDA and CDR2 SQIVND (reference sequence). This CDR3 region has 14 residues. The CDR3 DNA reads TGTGCCAGTAGTATTAACCCACGCAATCAGCCCCAGCATTTT. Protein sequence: CASSINPRNQPQHF.